Below, 9 T cell receptor beta chains from the same sample are listed, as sequenced in a study of Graves' ophthalmopathy and Graves' hyperthyroidism. Beta-chain TCR CDR3 regions were amplified from RNA transcripts. The workflow started with a first-round RT-PCR run with HTBI primers and then moved on to a second-round multiplex PCR. A single record per CDR3 protein comes from TCRdb applying MiXCR to the multiplex PCR reads. Seen here are roughly 610,000 distinct CDR3 sequences, about 20% observed once, and the top ten hold around 6.5%. The sample consisted of peripheral blood. The receptors come from a woman between 18 and 29 years old with stable Graves' hyperthyroidism. Some clones in this sample may be carry-over from other donors' samples.

This clonotype was counted at least ten times. This chain uses TRBV6-1 with TRBJ2-5; D possibly uses TRBD1 or TRBD2 (7 bases each). From germline, CDR1 is MNHNS and CDR2 SASEGT. The CDR3 loop spans 13 amino acids. The V gene lost 6 bases and the J gene lost 3 bases, with 11 bases spanning the gap. Written as DNA, the CDR3 is TGTGCCAGCAGCAGGGGGGGCAAAGAGACCCAGTACTTC. Its translation is CASSRGGKETQYF.

The chain links TRBV6-5 to TRBJ2-7, with D possibly being TRBD1 or TRBD2 (5 bases each). The CDR3 extends over 15 amino acids. Germline loops: CDR1 MNHEY, CDR2 SVGAGI. Trimming took off 0 bases at V and 0 bases at J, with 9 bases between the two ends. The CDR3 bases are TGTGCCAGCAGTTACTCGGGGGTGAGCTCCTACGAGCAGTACTTC. This sequence encodes CASSYSGVSSYEQYF.

This clonotype was detected only a few times. The rearrangement links TRBV10-1 to TRBJ2-7, with TRBD1 matching 7 bases. From germline, CDR1 is WNHNN and CDR2 SYGVQD (reference sequence). The CDR3 extends over 13 amino acids. V was pared by 1 base and J by 6 bases, with 3 bases of the junction left unmatched. The CDR3 region has the DNA TGCGCCAGCAGTGAGTGGACAGGCACCGAGCAGTACTTC. Encoded protein: CASSEWTGTEQYF.

This clonotype was observed many times. V is TRBV11-2 and J is TRBJ2-7; TRBD2 aligns across 11 bases. CDR1 and CDR2 from the germline V gene are SGHAT and FQNNGV. The CDR3 is 15 amino acids. V was pared by 1 base and J by 4 bases, with 3 bases of the junction left unmatched. CDR3 sequence: CASSLGRTSGYEQYF. The CDR3 coding sequence is TGTGCCAGCAGCTTAGGTCGGACTAGCGGGTACGAGCAGTACTTC.

This clonotype appeared many times. The rearrangement joins TRBV6-5 to TRBJ2-5; TRBD1 matches at 9 bases. In germline, CDR1 is MNHEY, CDR2 SVGAGI. The CDR3 covers 14 residues. Trimming at V came to 5 bases and at J to 5 bases, leaving 6 bases not matched to a gene. The CDR3 DNA is TGTGCCAGCAGTACGGGACAGGGTTGGGAGACCCAGTACTTC. This gives the protein CASSTGQGWETQYF.

The CDR3 DNA reads TGCAGCGTTGGGGACAGGTCCGGCTCCTACGAGCAGTACTTC. Translating gives CSVGDRSGSYEQYF. This chain connects TRBV29-1 to TRBJ2-7; TRBD1 aligns across 8 bases. J lost 0 bases, V lost 4 bases, and 5 bases had no gene match. CDR3 length: 14 residues. The V gene's germline CDR1 is SQVTM and CDR2 ANQGSEA.

This clonotype was picked up many times. The CDR3 protein is CASSMDSNYGYTF. The DNA of the CDR3 is TGTGCCAGCAGTATGGACAGTAACTATGGCTACACCTTC. The chain recombines TRBV7-9 with TRBJ1-2; D is perhaps TRBD1 (6 bases). Germline loops: CDR1 SEHNR, CDR2 FQNEAQ (reference sequence). The V end lost 6 bases, the J end lost 1 base, and 9 bases lay between the germline ends. The CDR3 spans 13 residues.

The table lists this clonotype with many counts. The rearrangement joins TRBV5-1 to TRBJ2-2; D is possibly TRBD1 (5 bases). Germline lookup yields CDR1 SGHRS and CDR2 YFSETQ. The CDR3 loop spans 15 amino acids. V lost 3 bases and J 3 bases, leaving 12 bases between the germline ends. Written as DNA, the CDR3 is TGCGCCAGCAGCTCCGGACATTTGGACACCGGGGAGCTGTTTTTT. This translates into CASSSGHLDTGELFF.

The V and J genes are TRBV6-1 and TRBJ1-1, with TRBD1 matching over 7 bases. Per germline, CDR1 MNHNS and CDR2 SASEGT. There are 15 residues in the CDR3. V gave up 3 bases and J gave up 5 bases; unmatched junction bases: 9. The CDR3 DNA follows: TGTGCCAGCAGTGAGTTCACAGGGGATGTGACTGAAGCTTTCTTT. The encoded protein is CASSEFTGDVTEAFF.